This T cell receptor (beta chain) was sequenced in a study of Ad26.COV2.S vaccination and SARS-CoV-2 variants (dated by TCRdb to about 2021). Regarding the study in general: Donors in the vaccine arm were drawn from COV1001, a multicentre, randomized, double-blind, placebo-controlled phase I-IIa trial testing Ad26.COV2.S in healthy adults. Ad26.COV2.S was administered intramuscularly at 5 x 10^10 or 1 x 10^11 viral particles, either as a single shot or as two shots given 56 days apart. TCRbeta repertoire sequencing was used to assess the specificity and breadth of SARS-CoV-2-reactive T cell receptors after Ad26.COV2.S vaccination. The TCR-sequenced set comprised approximately 32 samples: about 19 Ad26.COV2.S vaccine recipients, 5 placebo recipients and 8 SARS-CoV-2 convalescent individuals. Participants in the trial were split at random into five groups of five each, receiving low-dose or high-dose Ad26.COV2.S once or twice, or else placebo on both occasions. Blinding of investigators to trial group allocation was maintained during experiments and outcome assessment. What the research found in general, with its limitations: The authors noted that the TCR breadth and depth analyses may have underestimated total T cell responses. The study was not powered to compare responses between vaccine doses or regimens. Ad26.COV2.S recipients had higher spike-specific TCR breadth than placebo recipients (P = 0.0014). Vaccine and placebo recipients had similar non-spike TCR breadth, a finding consistent with the vaccine containing only spike. After vaccination, substantial breadth of spike-specific CD8+ and CD4+ T cell responses was reported.

What this sample's treatment or condition label stands for: around 19 received Ad26.COV2.S at low or high dose, single or two shots; several received placebo; per-sample allocation not given. Repertoires of vaccine and placebo recipients were sequenced from samples taken on day 63 after the first injection. In Cohort 1b, 25 or so adults aged 18-55 years were enrolled at a single site in Boston, USA, between 29 July and 7 August 2020. Ad26.COV2.S was a replication-incompetent adenovirus type 26 vector that expressed a prefusion-stabilized SARS-CoV-2 spike protein derived from the original Wuhan strain. TCRbeta CDR3 regions were sequenced with the immunoSEQ Assay. After extraction, genomic DNA underwent amplification by bias-controlled multiplex PCR, followed by high-throughput sequencing. In the paper's pipeline: Collapsing and filtering of sequences were performed to quantify the absolute abundance of each unique TCRbeta CDR3 region. T cell fraction was estimated by normalizing TCRbeta template counts to usable DNA, which was measured by amplifying reference genes present in all nucleated cells. Repertoire TCRs were annotated as SARS-CoV-2-specific when V gene, CDR3 amino acid sequence and J gene were exactly matched to a known reactive TCR set. MIRA supplied the reference SARS-CoV-2 TCR set, which was filtered for enrichment in COVID-19-positive ImmuneCODE repertoires so that public or cross-reactive TCRs were removed. Drawing on the MIRA antigens, annotated TCRs were analysed further at the level of specific ORF or position within ORF. Depth was the summed frequency of annotated unique rearrangements, while breadth was defined as annotated unique rearrangements over total unique productive rearrangements. Group comparisons of TCR breadth used two-sided Wilcoxon rank-sum tests. TCRdb's version of the immuneACCESS table is confined to in-frame rearrangements and falls short of the full clone set. An unresolved V gene accounts for under half of the shortfall where checked; the remainder is of unknown origin. V, J and clone size are those of that table, while D and trimming were read from the DNA. The sample table shows some 480,000 clones, and around 90% are seen once. About 13% of the sample is taken by the ten largest.

The CDR3 goes from the cysteine to the phenylalanine over 11 residues. The retained sequence is limited to the CDR3, 33 bases, with the frame set at the first base. Relative to germline, V is 10 bases shorter and J is 6 bases shorter, with 13 bases between their ends. The germline V gene (reference sequence) provides CDR1 MNHEY and CDR2 SMNVEV. A remark on this clone: Its antigen remains undetermined. No base quality values were provided; no much bigger clone lies one nucleotide off.

Here the sequenced sample was peripheral blood, taken in a trial of Ad26.COV2.S vaccine versus placebo. The receptor was isolated from a person between 18 and 65 years old who received the Ad26.COV2.S COVID-19 vaccine or a placebo. Recombination joined TRBV27 with TRBJ2-7; the D region possibly corresponds to TRBD1 (6 bases align). The DNA sequence is given as TGTGCCATCGAACGAGGGGGCGAGCAGTACTTC. The encoded protein is CAIERGGEQYF.